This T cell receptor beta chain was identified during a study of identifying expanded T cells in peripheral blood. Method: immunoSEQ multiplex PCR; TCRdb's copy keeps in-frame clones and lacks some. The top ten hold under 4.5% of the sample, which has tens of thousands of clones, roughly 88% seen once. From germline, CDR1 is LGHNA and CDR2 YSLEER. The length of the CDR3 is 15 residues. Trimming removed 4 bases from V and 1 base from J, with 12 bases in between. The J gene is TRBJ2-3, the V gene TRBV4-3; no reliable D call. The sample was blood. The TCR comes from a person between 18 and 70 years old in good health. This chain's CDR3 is CASSPSVAGTDTQYF. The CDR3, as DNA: TGCGCCAGCAGCCCCTCCGTAGCCGGCACAGATACGCAGTATTTT.